This T cell receptor (beta chain) came from a study of blood T cell repertoires in COVID-19. The CDR3 runs 15 residues. Germline V lookup: CDR1 MNHEY, CDR2 SMNVEV (reference sequence). The J segment lost 4 bases and the V segment lost 1 base, leaving 6 bases of the junction unmatched. Authors' data handling: Scientists estimated how many nucleated cells there were by amplifying reference gene primers. The assay was immunoSEQ multiplex PCR, and TCRdb's table has in-frame clones only and misses some. The V and J calls and clone size come from that table; D and trimming were worked out from the DNA. The sample contains some 270,000 clones, more than 75% of which appear only once.

The sample consisted of peripheral blood. This TCR came from a woman of 80 years or more with COVID-19, enrolled during active disease. J is TRBJ2-7 and V is TRBV27, with 8 bases aligning to TRBD2. This CDR3 reads CASSLLRGAGYEQYF. CDR3 coding DNA: TGTGCCAGCAGTTTATTGCGGGGGGCAGGTTACGAGCAGTACTTC.